The next 27 T cell receptor beta chains were all read from a single sample in a study of cytomegalovirus exposure and HLA in healthy donors. PCR primers comprised 60 Vbeta and 13 Jbeta primers. The method was immunoSEQ multiplex PCR; TCRdb's version includes in-frame clones alone and lacks a portion of them. The profile shows around 140,000 clones, roughly 80% of them singletons. Sequenced material: PBMCs. The source is a man between 40 and 49 years old in good health and CMV-seronegative.

The rearrangement links TRBV10-3 to TRBJ1-3; maybe TRBD1 (5 bases). The V gene lost 10 bases and the J gene lost 0 bases, with 13 bases spanning the gap. The CDR3 is 14 residues long. Germline V CDR1 and CDR2: ENHRY, SYGVKD. The CDR3 here is CATMQGLSGNTIYF. DNA of the CDR3: TGTGCCACGATGCAGGGACTCTCTGGAAACACCATATATTTT.

This sequence joins TRBV5-6 and TRBJ2-1; 9 bases map to TRBD1. The CDR3 contains 13 residues. Germline values: CDR1 SGHDT, CDR2 YYEEEE. The junction had 11 bases not matched to a gene; V was cut back by 4 bases and J by 15 bases. The CDR3 bases are TGTGCCAGCAGCATAACAGGGGGCGGGTCTCGGTTCTTC. Protein sequence: CASSITGGGSRFF.

The rearrangement links TRBV29-1 to TRBJ2-6; D is uncertain. This CDR3 is built from 18 residues. Trimming cost V 3 bases and J 0 bases, with 18 bases left between them. Germline CDR1 is SQVTM and CDR2 is ANQGSEA. The CDR3 nucleotides are TGCAGCGTTGACTCCCTTGGCCCAGGCCACTCTGGGGCCAACGTCCTGACTTTC. Protein: CSVDSLGPGHSGANVLTF.

This rearrangement joins TRBV5-1 to TRBJ1-4, with 11 bases that match TRBD1. Unmatched junction bases numbered 10, after V lost 3 bases and J lost 6 bases. This CDR3 is 17 amino acids long. Germline V gives CDR1 SGHRS, CDR2 YFSETQ. The DNA of the CDR3 is TGCGCCAGCAGCTATGTCCCGGGACAGGGGGAGGATGAAAAACTGTTTTTT. Protein sequence: CASSYVPGQGEDEKLFF.

The chain couples TRBV11-3 to TRBJ2-5; 9 bases are a match to TRBD1. V trimming: 5 bases; J trimming: 0 bases; junction bases outside the gene matches: 7. The length of the CDR3 is 16 residues. Germline CDR1 SGHNT, CDR2 YENEEA. The CDR3 sequence is CASSLGQGNNQETQYF. Written as DNA, the CDR3 is TGTGCCAGCAGCCTGGGACAGGGTAATAACCAAGAGACCCAGTACTTC.

The V and J genes are TRBV19 and TRBJ2-1; D perhaps matches TRBD1 (6 bases). Per germline, CDR1 LNHDA and CDR2 SQIVND (reference sequence). V lost 4 bases, J lost 7 bases, and 20 bases lay in between. CDR3 length: 16 amino acids. CDR3 in amino acids: CASSTPETTGRNEQFF. CDR3 DNA sequence: TGTGCCAGTAGTACTCCGGAAACTACAGGGCGGAATGAGCAGTTCTTC.

The chain couples TRBV4-3 to TRBJ2-3; TRBD2 agrees at 10 bases. With V trimmed by 1 base and J by 0 bases, 13 bases remained unmatched. Germline-derived CDR1 and CDR2 are LGHNA and YSLEER. The length of the CDR3 is 20 residues. CDR3 DNA: TGCGCCAGCAGCCAAGGGGGGGCTAGCGGGGGAGACTCTAGCACAGATACGCAGTATTTT. This gives the protein CASSQGGASGGDSSTDTQYF.

V and J are TRBV7-6 and TRBJ2-3; 8 bases are a match to TRBD1. Germline V CDR1 and CDR2: SGHVS, FNYEAQ. Losses at the gene ends were 4 bases for V and 7 bases for J; bases not matched to a gene: 7. CDR3 length: 14 amino acids. The CDR3 DNA sequence: TGTGCCAGCAGCTCCTCAGGGGGCGCATATACGCAGTATTTT. It translates to CASSSSGGAYTQYF.

The chain uses TRBV10-3 and TRBJ2-7, with 9 bases matching TRBD1. CDR1 is ENHRY, CDR2 SYGVKD, per germline. The CDR3 loop spans 15 amino acids. The J segment lost 3 bases and the V segment lost 3 bases, leaving 6 bases of the junction unmatched. CDR3 amino acids: CAISDRDRVLYEQYF. The CDR3 DNA is TGTGCCATCAGTGACCGGGACAGGGTTCTCTACGAGCAGTACTTC.

V is TRBV18 and J is TRBJ1-6; D perhaps matches TRBD1 (6 bases). The V gene's germline CDR1 is KGHSH and CDR2 LQKENI. Deletions cut 6 bases from V and 7 bases from J, with 22 bases between. The CDR3 has 17 amino acids. The CDR3 loop is CASSDPGYGGTNSPLHF. CDR3 DNA sequence: TGTGCCAGCTCCGACCCGGGCTATGGGGGCACCAATTCACCCCTCCACTTT. The full variable domain, rest sourced from reference TRBV18 and TRBJ1-6, is NAGVMQNPRHLVRRRGQEARLRCSPMKGHSHVYWYRQLPEEGLKFMVYLQKENIIDESGMPKERFSAEFPKEGPSILRIQQVVRGDSAAYFCASSDPGYGGTNSPLHFGNGTRLTVT.

The chain has TRBV7-9 and TRBJ2-1, with TRBD2 identical over 15 bases. CDR1 is SEHNR, CDR2 FQNEAQ, per germline (reference sequence). V lost 5 bases, J lost 8 bases, and 10 bases stayed unmatched. The CDR3 runs 17 residues. CDR3 coding DNA: TGTGCCAGCAGCCTAGGACTAGCGGGGGGGCCAACGGATGAGCAGTTCTTC. It is translated as CASSLGLAGGPTDEQFF.

V gene TRBV30 combines with J gene TRBJ2-1, with D possibly matching TRBD2 (7 bases). V dropped 8 bases and J dropped 0 bases, with 14 bases sitting between them. Germline V gene data show CDR1 as GTSNPN and CDR2 as SVGIG (reference sequence). The length of the CDR3 is 14 residues. The CDR3, as DNA: TGTGCCGGGAAGAGGGGGGGCTCCTACAATGAGCAGTTCTTC. This translates into CAGKRGGSYNEQFF.

This rearrangement joins TRBV18 to TRBJ2-3, with 8 bases that match TRBD2. Trimming removed 3 bases from V and 2 bases from J; junction bases left unmatched: 4. CDR1 is KGHSH and CDR2 is LQKENI in the germline V gene. This CDR3 spans 15 amino acids. This CDR3 reads CASSPRGGPTDTQYF. The CDR3 nucleotides are TGTGCCAGCTCACCCCGGGGGGGCCCCACAGATACGCAGTATTTT.

The V gene is TRBV10-3, the J gene TRBJ2-1; 10 nucleotides align to TRBD1. The V segment lost 8 bases and the J segment 4 bases; nucleotides outside the gene matches: 8. Per the germline V gene, CDR1 is ENHRY and CDR2 is SYGVKD. CDR3 length: 15 amino acids. The CDR3 is CAIGDGTGAYNEQFF. CDR3 nucleotides: TGTGCCATCGGGGATGGGACAGGGGCATACAATGAGCAGTTCTTC.

The chain uses TRBV7-3 and TRBJ1-6; 7 positions match TRBD1. CDR3 length: 16 residues. The trim removed 5 bases at V and 5 bases at J, leaving 9 bases unmatched. Germline lookup yields CDR1 SGHTA and CDR2 FQGTGA. CDR3 residues: CASSLLPGQNNSPLHF. For the CDR3, the DNA is TGTGCCAGCAGCCTACTGCCGGGACAGAATAATTCACCCCTCCACTTT. The full variable domain, its missing parts supplied by reference TRBV7-3 and TRBJ1-6, is GAGVSQTPSNKVTEKGKYVELRCDPISGHTALYWYRQSLGQGPEFLIYFQGTGAADDSGLPNDRFFAVRPEGSVSTLKIQRTERGDSAVYLCASSLLPGQNNSPLHFGNGTRLTVT.

The chain uses TRBV5-1 and TRBJ1-2; D call uncertain. CDR3 length equals 15 residues. The germline V gene has CDR1 SGHRS and CDR2 YFSETQ. Trimming took off 2 bases at V and 7 bases at J, with 18 bases between the two ends. The DNA for the CDR3 is TGCGCCAGCAGCTTTGGGAGCTCGGGGTCTTGTGGCTACACCTTC. Translated, it gives CASSFGSSGSCGYTF.

The gene calls are TRBV11-2 and TRBJ1-1, with D perhaps matching TRBD1 (6 bases). The CDR3 totals 15 residues. Germline-derived CDR1 and CDR2 are SGHAT and FQNNGV. The V end lost 5 bases, the J end lost 0 bases, and 13 bases lay between the germline ends. CDR3 in DNA: TGTGCCAGCAGCCGACGGAGGACAGTGAACACTGAAGCTTTCTTT. It codes for CASSRRRTVNTEAFF.

This chain connects TRBV5-1 to TRBJ2-3; TRBD2 agrees at 14 bases. Germline V gives CDR1 SGHRS, CDR2 YFSETQ. The CDR3 runs 18 residues. V was clipped by 3 bases and J by 3 bases; unmatched bases: 9. The CDR3 DNA reads TGCGCCAGCAGCTCCGTAGCGCGACTAGCGGGGGGGACAGATACGCAGTATTTT. Its translation: CASSSVARLAGGTDTQYF.

The chain carries TRBV7-8 and TRBJ2-7, with a possible D match to TRBD2 (5 bases). V dropped 5 bases and J dropped 4 bases, with 21 bases sitting between them. Germline CDR1 reads SGHVS; CDR2 reads FQNEAQ. CDR3 length: 16 residues. The CDR3 nucleotides read TGTGCCAGCAGCCCTCCCGTATCCCGGAGGTTATACGAGCAGTACTTC. It yields the protein CASSPPVSRRLYEQYF.

This chain links TRBV19 with TRBJ2-7; TRBD1 matches at 7 bases. This CDR3 comprises 15 residues. The trim removed 1 base at V and 0 bases at J, leaving 3 bases unmatched. Germline values: CDR1 LNHDA, CDR2 SQIVND (reference sequence). CDR3 loop: CASSIVGTASYEQYF. The CDR3 DNA reads TGTGCCAGTAGTATAGTGGGGACAGCCTCCTACGAGCAGTACTTC.

This clone was observed a single time. This sequence joins TRBV28 and TRBJ1-1, with 7 nucleotides matching TRBD1. The V gene's germline CDR1 is MDHEN and CDR2 SYDVKM. The V and J ends lost 4 bases and 9 bases, in that order; junction bases with no gene match: 11. The CDR3 contains 14 residues. CDR3 DNA sequence: TGTGCCAGCAGTTCCCCTCGACAGGGTAGTAAAGCTTTCTTT. Amino acids: CASSSPRQGSKAFF.

This chain joins TRBV5-1 and TRBJ2-2, with D perhaps TRBD1 (6 bases). This CDR3 has 14 amino acids. V gave up 0 bases and J gave up 4 bases, with 7 bases separating them. Germline loops: CDR1 SGHRS, CDR2 YFSETQ. The CDR3 region has the DNA TGCGCCAGCAGCTTGGGACAGGTCACCGGGGAGCTGTTTTTT. This codes for CASSLGQVTGELFF.

This clone was recorded only once. This chain links TRBV4-1 with TRBJ2-3; TRBD1 matches at 11 bases. This CDR3 is built from 20 residues. The V gene end was trimmed by 4 bases and the J gene end by 4 bases; junction bases not matched to a gene: 19. Germline loops: CDR1 MGHRA, CDR2 YSYEKL. The CDR3 loop reads CASSLMKPGRTGGRSDTQYF. CDR3 nucleotide sequence: TGCGCCAGCAGCCTCATGAAACCAGGGAGGACAGGGGGCAGGTCAGATACGCAGTATTTT.

This clone was seen once. The chain links TRBV7-6 to TRBJ2-7, with 11 bases that match TRBD1. This CDR3 is 15 amino acids long. The junction had 4 bases not matched to a gene; V was cut back by 4 bases and J by 2 bases. Germline CDR1 and CDR2: SGHVS and FNYEAQ. The CDR3 DNA reads as TGTGCCAGCAGCTCGGGACAGGGGGGAGCCTACGAGCAGTACTTC. Translated, it gives CASSSGQGGAYEQYF.

This rearrangement joins TRBV9 to TRBJ2-2, with TRBD1 matching over 11 bases. The V gene's germline CDR1 is SGDLS and CDR2 YYNGEE. The CDR3 consists of 17 residues. With V trimmed by 6 bases and J by 5 bases, 12 bases remained unmatched. The CDR3 spells CASNGQGASRWTGELFF. CDR3 nucleotides: TGTGCCAGCAACGGACAGGGGGCGTCTCGGTGGACCGGGGAGCTGTTTTTT. Full variable domain (remainder filled in from reference TRBV9 and TRBJ2-2): DSGVTQTPKHLITATGQRVTLRCSPRSGDLSVYWYQQSLDQGLQFLIQYYNGEERAKGNILERFSAQQFPDLHSELNLSSLELGDSALYFCASNGQGASRWTGELFFGEGSRLTVL.

The chain recombines TRBV7-2 with TRBJ2-7; 8 bases align to TRBD1. This CDR3 comprises 14 residues. V lost 3 bases and J lost 2; bases outside the gene matches: 3. Germline V gene sequence: CDR1 SGHTA, CDR2 FQGNSA. The CDR3: CASSFGQGPYEQYF. The CDR3 DNA is TGTGCCAGCAGCTTTGGACAGGGACCCTACGAGCAGTACTTC. Using reference TRBV7-2 and TRBJ2-7 for the parts outside the CDR3, the full variable domain is GAGVSQSPSNKVTEKGKDVELRCDPISGHTALYWYRQSLGQGLEFLIYFQGNSAPDKSGLPSDRFSAERTGGSVSTLTIQRTQQEDSAVYLCASSFGQGPYEQYFGPGTRLTVT.

The V and J genes are TRBV19 and TRBJ2-7; 9 nucleotides agree with TRBD1. The V segment lost 10 bases and the J segment 2 bases; nucleotides outside the gene matches: 6. CDR1 is LNHDA, CDR2 SQIVND, per germline (reference sequence). The CDR3 runs to 13 residues. CDR3: CATMGQGAYEQYF. CDR3 coding DNA: TGTGCCACAATGGGACAGGGCGCCTACGAGCAGTACTTC.